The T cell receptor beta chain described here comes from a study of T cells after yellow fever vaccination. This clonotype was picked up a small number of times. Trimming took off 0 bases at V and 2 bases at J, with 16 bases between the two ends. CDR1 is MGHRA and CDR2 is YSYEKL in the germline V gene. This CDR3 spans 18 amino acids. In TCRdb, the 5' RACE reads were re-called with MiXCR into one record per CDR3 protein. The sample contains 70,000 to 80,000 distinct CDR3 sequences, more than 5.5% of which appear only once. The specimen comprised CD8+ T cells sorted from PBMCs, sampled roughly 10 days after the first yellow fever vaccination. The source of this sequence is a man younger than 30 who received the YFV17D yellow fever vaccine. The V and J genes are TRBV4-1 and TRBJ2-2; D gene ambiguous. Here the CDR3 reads CASSQEIGQALNTGELFF. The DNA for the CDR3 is TGCGCCAGCAGCCAAGAGATAGGGCAGGCCCTAAACACCGGGGAGCTGTTTTTT.